A selection of T cell receptor beta chains follows, all from one sample in a study of T cells after posttransplantation cyclophosphamide. Data came from immunoSEQ multiplex PCR; TCRdb stores just in-frame clones and leaves some out. The profile shows roughly 4,800 clones, roughly 80% of them singletons. The sequenced sample was PBMCs, obtained after allogeneic stem cell transplant with posttransplant cyclophosphamide. These receptors originate from a male patient aged 45-60 years who received an allogeneic stem cell transplant from a related donor and was CMV-positive. Some T cells may be supplied by the graft donor. CDR3s include the opening cysteine and the closing phenylalanine or tryptophan. A D gene is named only where the DNA matches it firmly. Some rows have no size entry. The others give once, few or many, or a class for an expanded clone.

V gene,J gene,clone size,D gene,CDR3 DNA,CDR3 protein
TRBV6-4,TRBJ2-5,-,TRBD2,TGTGCCAGCAGTGACCCCGGGACTAGCGGGAGGGAGTACCAAGAGACCCAGTACTTC,CASSDPGTSGREYQETQYF
TRBV2,TRBJ2-7,-,-,TGTGCCAGCAGGGAGAGGACAGTTGATTTC,CASRERTVDF
TRBV27,TRBJ1-6,-,TRBD1,TGTGCCAGCGCCCAACTAACAGGGGGTGATCAGGTGGGGTCACCCCTCCACTTT,CASAQLTGGDQVGSPLHF
TRBV20-1,TRBJ1-1,-,TRBD1,TGCAGTGCCGCGACAGGGGACGCTTTCTTT,CSAATGDAFF
TRBV11-2,TRBJ2-5,-,TRBD2,TGTGCCAGCAGCATCGGGCTAGCGGGAGGAGGTGAGACCCAGTACTTC,CASSIGLAGGGETQYF
TRBV7-2,TRBJ2-7,-,TRBD2,TGTGCCAGCAGCTTAGGCCTAGCGGGAGCCTTGGAGCAGTACTTC,CASSLGLAGALEQYF
TRBV9,TRBJ2-7,-,TRBD1,TGTGCCAGCAGCGTAAGACAGGGGGCCGAGCAGTACTTC,CASSVRQGAEQYF
TRBV9,TRBJ1-2,once,TRBD1,TGTGCCAGCAGGGCGGGGGACAGGTCTAACTATGGCTACACCTTC,CASRAGDRSNYGYTF
TRBV9,TRBJ1-1,-,TRBD1,TGTGCCAGTACAGGGGGCGCGGACACTGAAGCTTTCTTT,CASTGGADTEAFF
TRBV29-1,TRBJ2-1,few,-,TGCAGCGTTGATTCCTCCAGGTTCTATGAGCAGTTCTTC,CSVDSSRFYEQFF
TRBV27,TRBJ2-5,-,-,TGTGCCAGCAGTTTAGGGCCACTCGGAGAGACCCAGTACTTC,CASSLGPLGETQYF
TRBV19,TRBJ2-7,-,TRBD1,TGTGCCAGTAGTATAGGTAGGGGGCTCTCCTACGAGCAGTACTTC,CASSIGRGLSYEQYF